This T cell receptor beta chain appears in the sequencing data of a study of OX40 agonist ivuxolimab in advanced cancers. Study background: Earlier anti-PD-1, anti-PD-L1 or anti-CTLA-4 therapy was permitted; about 44% had received some.

TCRdb keeps only in-frame clones here, not all; method: immunoSEQ multiplex PCR. The table lists 15,000 to 20,000 clones, around 70% of them singletons. This CDR3 has 15 amino acids. Trimming removed 6 bases at V and 2 bases at J, with 15 bases between. The germline gives CDR1 MDHEN, CDR2 SYDVKM. Remarks on this clone: Its antigen is unidentified.

Study results and limitations: At 0.1 to 3.0 mg/kg and by week 6, clonal expansion occurred in CD4+ and CD8+ blood T cells.

The sequence was obtained from an adult with an advanced solid tumor such as melanoma, head and neck, liver or kidney cancer. The chain carries TRBV28 and TRBJ2-3; possibly TRBD1 for D (5 bases). Sequenced here: CD4+ or CD8+ T cells sorted from blood, sampled in a trial of the OX40 agonist ivuxolimab. CDR3: CASSRNQGYTDTQYF. CDR3 nucleotides: TGTGCCAGCAGCCGAAACCAGGGATACACAGATACGCAGTATTTT.